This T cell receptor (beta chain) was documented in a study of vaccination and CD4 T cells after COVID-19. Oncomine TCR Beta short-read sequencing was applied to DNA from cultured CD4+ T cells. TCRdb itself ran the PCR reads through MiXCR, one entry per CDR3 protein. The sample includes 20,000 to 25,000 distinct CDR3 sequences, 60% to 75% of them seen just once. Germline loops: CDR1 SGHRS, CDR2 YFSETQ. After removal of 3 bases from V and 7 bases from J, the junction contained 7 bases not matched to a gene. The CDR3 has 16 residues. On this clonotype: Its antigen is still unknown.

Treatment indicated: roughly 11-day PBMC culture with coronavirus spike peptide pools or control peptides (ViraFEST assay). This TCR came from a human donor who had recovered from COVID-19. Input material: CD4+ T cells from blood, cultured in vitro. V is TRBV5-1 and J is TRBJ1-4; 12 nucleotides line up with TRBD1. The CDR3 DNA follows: TGCGCCAGCAGCTCTGCGGGACAGGGGGCCGTTGAAAAACTGTTTTTT. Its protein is CASSSAGQGAVEKLFF.